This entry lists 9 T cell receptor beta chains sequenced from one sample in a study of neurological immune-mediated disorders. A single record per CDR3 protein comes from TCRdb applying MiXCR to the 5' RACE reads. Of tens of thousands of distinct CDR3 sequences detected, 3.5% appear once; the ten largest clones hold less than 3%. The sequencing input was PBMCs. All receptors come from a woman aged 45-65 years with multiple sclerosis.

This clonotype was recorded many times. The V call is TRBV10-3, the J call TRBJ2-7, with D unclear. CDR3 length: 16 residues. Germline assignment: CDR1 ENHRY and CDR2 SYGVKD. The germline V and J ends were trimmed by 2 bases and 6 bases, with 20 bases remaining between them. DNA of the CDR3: TGTGCCATCAGTGAGCCCTCGGGCCCCAGATCTTTCGAGCAGTACTTC. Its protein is CAISEPSGPRSFEQYF.

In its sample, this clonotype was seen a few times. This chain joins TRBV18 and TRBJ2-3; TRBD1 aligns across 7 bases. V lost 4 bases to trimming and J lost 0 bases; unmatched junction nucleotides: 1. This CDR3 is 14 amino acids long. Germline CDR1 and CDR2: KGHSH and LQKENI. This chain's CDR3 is CASSRDRSTDTQYF. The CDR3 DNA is TGTGCCAGCTCACGGGACAGAAGCACAGATACGCAGTATTTT.

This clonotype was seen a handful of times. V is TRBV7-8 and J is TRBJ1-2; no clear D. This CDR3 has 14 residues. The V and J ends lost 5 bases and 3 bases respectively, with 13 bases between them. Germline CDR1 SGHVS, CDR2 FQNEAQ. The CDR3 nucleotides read TGTGCCAGCAGCACCCGGTGGCTGGACTATGGCTACACCTTC. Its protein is CASSTRWLDYGYTF.

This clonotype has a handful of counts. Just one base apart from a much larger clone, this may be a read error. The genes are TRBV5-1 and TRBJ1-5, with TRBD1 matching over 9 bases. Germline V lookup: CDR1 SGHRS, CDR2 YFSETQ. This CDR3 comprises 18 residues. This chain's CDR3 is CASSLEPRGQGSNQHQHF. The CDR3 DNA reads TGCGCCAGCAGCTTGGAACCCCGCGGACAGGGGAGCAATCAGCACCAGCATTTT.

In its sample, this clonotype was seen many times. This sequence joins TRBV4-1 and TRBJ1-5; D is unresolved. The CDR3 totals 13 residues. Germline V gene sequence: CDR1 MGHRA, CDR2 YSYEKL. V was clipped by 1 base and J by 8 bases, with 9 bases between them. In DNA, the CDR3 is TGCGCCAGCAGCCAAGCACGGACGGAGCCCCAGCATTTT. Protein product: CASSQARTEPQHF.

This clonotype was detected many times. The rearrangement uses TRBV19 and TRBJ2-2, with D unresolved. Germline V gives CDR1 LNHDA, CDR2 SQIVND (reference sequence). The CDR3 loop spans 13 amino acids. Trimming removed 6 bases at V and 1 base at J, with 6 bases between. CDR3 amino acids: CASRAVNTGELFF. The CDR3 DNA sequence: TGTGCCAGTAGGGCAGTGAACACCGGGGAGCTGTTTTTT.

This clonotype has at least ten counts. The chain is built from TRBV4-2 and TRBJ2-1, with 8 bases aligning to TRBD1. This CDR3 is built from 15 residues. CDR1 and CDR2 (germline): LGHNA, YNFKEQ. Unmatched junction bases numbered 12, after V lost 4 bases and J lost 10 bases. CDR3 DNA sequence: TGTGCCAGCAGCCCCGGGACAGGCGGCGTGGAGGAGCAGTTCTTC. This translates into CASSPGTGGVEEQFF.

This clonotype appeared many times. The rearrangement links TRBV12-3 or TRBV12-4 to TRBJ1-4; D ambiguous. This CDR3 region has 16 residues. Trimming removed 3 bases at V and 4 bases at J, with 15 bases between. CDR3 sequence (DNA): TGTGCCAGCAGTTTTGACAATCCAGCCCTTAATGAAAAACTGTTTTTT. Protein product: CASSFDNPALNEKLFF.

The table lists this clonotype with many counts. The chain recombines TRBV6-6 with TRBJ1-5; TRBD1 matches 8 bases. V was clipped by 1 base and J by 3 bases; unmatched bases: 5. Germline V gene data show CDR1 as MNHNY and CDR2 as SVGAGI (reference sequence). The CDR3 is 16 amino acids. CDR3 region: CASSYFGDRYNQPQHF. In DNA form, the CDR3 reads TGTGCCAGCAGTTACTTCGGGGACAGGTACAATCAGCCCCAGCATTTT.